This TCR beta chain emerged from a study of cytomegalovirus exposure and HLA in healthy donors. For the study at large: Of all 400 or so donors who were genotyped, 80% to 85% belonged to the Caucasian-associated ancestry cluster.

PCR primers comprised 60 Vbeta and 13 Jbeta primers. The data were produced by immunoSEQ multiplex PCR, yet TCRdb's version contains in-frame clones alone and is incomplete. The sample records some 120,000 clones, roughly 80% being singletons. The CDR3 sequence is 16 residues long. The V and J ends lost 0 bases and 5 bases, in that order; junction bases with no gene match: 2. The germline V gene has CDR1 GTSNPN and CDR2 SVGIG (reference sequence). The genes are TRBV30 and TRBJ2-1; TRBD2 agrees at 15 bases. The source material was PBMCs. The receptor was derived from a man aged 25-45 years in good health and CMV-seronegative. The DNA for the CDR3 is TGTGCCTGGAGTGTAGGACTAGCGGGAGGGGACAATGAGCAGTTCTTC. As protein: CAWSVGLAGGDNEQFF.